This TCR beta chain was retrieved from a study of blood T cell repertoires in COVID-19. Produced via immunoSEQ multiplex PCR; TCRdb's table is partial and in-frame only. The table includes about 170,000 clones, around 80% detected once. CDR3 size: 12 residues. Trimming took off 5 bases at V and 3 bases at J, with 8 bases between the two ends. Per the germline V gene, CDR1 is MNHNS and CDR2 is SASEGT. Participants were aged roughly 18 to 89 years, lived in roughly 25 US areas, and enrolled virtually. Cohort allocation depended upon clinical history that participants reported. This clonotype originated in an older woman in a cohort exposed to, infected with or recovered from COVID-19 (not recorded which). Input material: PBMCs or T cells enriched from blood (not recorded which). The chain is built from TRBV6-1 and TRBJ2-7; D unresolved. The CDR3 loop is CASSYGHYEQYF. CDR3 DNA: TGTGCCAGCAGTTATGGGCACTACGAGCAGTACTTC.